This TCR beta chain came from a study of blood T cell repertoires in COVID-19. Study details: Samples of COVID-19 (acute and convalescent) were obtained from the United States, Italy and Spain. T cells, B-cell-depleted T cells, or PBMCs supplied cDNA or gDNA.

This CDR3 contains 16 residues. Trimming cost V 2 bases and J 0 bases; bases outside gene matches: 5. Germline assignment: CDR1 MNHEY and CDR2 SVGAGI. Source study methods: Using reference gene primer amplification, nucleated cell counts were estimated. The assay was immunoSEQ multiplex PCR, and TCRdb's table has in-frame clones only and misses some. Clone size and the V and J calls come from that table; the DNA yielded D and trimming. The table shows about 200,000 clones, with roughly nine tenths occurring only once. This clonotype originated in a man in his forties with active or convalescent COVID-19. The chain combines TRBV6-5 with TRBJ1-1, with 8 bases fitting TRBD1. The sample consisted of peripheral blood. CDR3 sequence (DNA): TGTGCCAGCAGTTACGACCGGACAGGGATGAACACTGAAGCTTTCTTT. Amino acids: CASSYDRTGMNTEAFF.